This TCR beta chain came from a study of blood T cell repertoires in COVID-19. Authors' analysis steps: Scientists estimated how many nucleated cells there were by amplifying reference gene primers. Some clones are missing from TCRdb's copy, which holds only in-frame ones; the method was immunoSEQ multiplex PCR. V and J calls and clone size are copied from that table; D and trimming were computed from the DNA. The sample contains approximately 100,000 clones, 88% of which appear only once. Sequencing was performed on peripheral blood. This receptor was identified in a woman between 55 and 75 years old with acute or convalescent COVID-19.

Here the CDR3 DNA reads TGCAGCGTTGAAGGCGCGGGGGAGCTGTTTTTT. Protein: CSVEGAGELFF. V and J are TRBV29-1 and TRBJ2-2; D not certain. The CDR3 covers 11 residues. The V end was cut by 1 base, the J end by 8 bases, with 5 bases between. CDR1 SQVTM and CDR2 ANQGSEA come from the germline V gene.